Shown below are 13 T cell receptor beta chains from a single sample sequenced in a study of blood T cell repertoires in COVID-19. TCRdb's copy holds only in-frame clones and misses some; the assay was immunoSEQ multiplex PCR. The data hold some 100,000 clones, with 70% to 80% observed a single time. Sequenced input: peripheral blood. The receptors were sampled from a woman between 65 and 79 years old with acute or convalescent COVID-19.

The J gene is TRBJ1-2, the V gene TRBV6-1, with D maybe TRBD1 (6 bases). The length of the CDR3 is 15 residues. The V gene's germline CDR1 is MNHNS and CDR2 SASEGT. With 1 base removed from V and 4 bases from J, the gap between germline ends came to 13 bases. The chain's CDR3 is CASSEGSRGTYGYTF. CDR3 nucleotide sequence: TGTGCCAGCAGTGAAGGTTCCAGGGGTACCTATGGCTACACCTTC.

The genes are TRBV11-2 and TRBJ2-7; a weak D match, TRBD2 (5 bases). The CDR3 totals 13 residues. V was shortened by 1 base and J by 8 bases, with 12 bases between the two germline ends. CDR1 and CDR2 (germline): SGHAT, FQNNGV. The CDR3 bases are TGTGCCAGCAGCTTAGGAGGGTCTAATAAGCAGTACTTC. It codes for CASSLGGSNKQYF.

The rearrangement links TRBV5-4 to TRBJ2-3, with D unclear. The CDR3 contains 13 residues. CDR1 is SGHNT and CDR2 is YYREEE in the germline V gene (reference sequence). Trimming shortened V by 1 base and J by 3 bases, and 6 bases separated the two germline ends. CDR3 sequence (DNA): TGTGCCAGCAGCTTGCAGGTAACAGATACGCAGTATTTT. It specifies CASSLQVTDTQYF.

The chain has TRBV7-9 and TRBJ1-6; D ambiguous. This CDR3 contains 13 residues. Between the trimmed V and J ends, which lost 1 base and 7 bases, there was a span of 5 bases. From germline, CDR1 is SEHNR and CDR2 FQNEAQ (reference sequence). Here the CDR3 reads CASSLVENSPLHF. The CDR3 DNA follows: TGTGCCAGCAGCTTAGTAGAGAATTCACCCCTCCACTTT. Together with reference TRBV7-9 and TRBJ1-6, the CDR3 gives the full variable domain: DTGVSQNPRHKITKRGQNVTFRCDPISEHNRLYWYRQTLGQGPEFLTYFQNEAQLEKSRLLSDRFSAERPKGSFSTLEIQRTEQGDSAMYLCASSLVENSPLHFGNGTRLTVT.

The rearrangement links TRBV6-4 to TRBJ1-1; D gene ambiguous. The ends were cut back, 6 bases at V and 5 bases at J, with 22 bases in the middle. The CDR3 covers 16 residues. The V gene's germline CDR1 is MRHNA and CDR2 SNTAGT. The CDR3 DNA reads TGTGCCAGCAGCCCCGGGCCGGCCCGGTCGGGAACTGAAGCTTTCTTT. Translation gives CASSPGPARSGTEAFF.

This clone was counted only a few times. The V gene is TRBV10-3, the J gene TRBJ2-3, with 8 positions matching TRBD2. CDR1 is ENHRY, CDR2 SYGVKD, per germline. The CDR3 totals 16 residues. J gave up 4 bases and V 6 bases, and 12 bases lay outside the gene matches. The CDR3 DNA sequence: TGTGCCATCAGCGCCGGGGGGGGCGACTTGGCAGATACGCAGTATTTT. Translated: CAISAGGGDLADTQYF.

This sequence joins TRBV4-1 and TRBJ1-5; 8 bases agree with TRBD1. Germline lookup yields CDR1 MGHRA and CDR2 YSYEKL. Unmatched junction bases numbered 6, after V lost 0 bases and J lost 5 bases. The CDR3 has 16 residues. CDR3 coding DNA: TGCGCCAGCAGCCAAGAGGGAGGACAGGGTGATCAGCCCCAGCATTTT. It specifies CASSQEGGQGDQPQHF.

V gene TRBV3-1 (or the pseudogene TRBV3-2) combines with J gene TRBJ1-1, with D unresolved. There are 14 residues in the CDR3. The germline V gene has CDR1 LGHDT and CDR2 YNNKEL (reference sequence). Trimming took 1 base from V and 9 from J, leaving 15 bases between them. CDR3 loop: CASSQVWRPHQAFF. CDR3 coding DNA: TGTGCCAGCAGCCAAGTATGGCGGCCGCACCAAGCTTTCTTT.

The V call is TRBV28, the J call TRBJ1-3; possibly TRBD1 for D (5 bases). Germline V lookup: CDR1 MDHEN, CDR2 SYDVKM. This CDR3 has 13 residues. V was clipped by 2 bases and J by 4 bases, with 6 bases between them. Written as DNA, the CDR3 is TGTGCCAGCAGTTTACAGGGCGGAAACACCATATATTTT. It yields the protein CASSLQGGNTIYF.

CDR3 amino acids: CASSFGVTEKLFF. DNA for the CDR3: TGTGCCAGCAGTTTCGGGGTGACGGAAAAACTGTTTTTT. This chain uses TRBV28 with TRBJ1-4, with D unresolved. Germline V gene data show CDR1 as MDHEN and CDR2 as SYDVKM. V lost 3 bases and J 8 bases, leaving 10 bases between the germline ends. This CDR3 spans 13 amino acids.

The J gene is TRBJ1-1, the V gene TRBV19; 9 nucleotides line up with TRBD1. V lost 6 bases, J lost 1 base, and 6 bases stayed unmatched. The germline CDR1 and CDR2 sequences are LNHDA and SQIVND (reference sequence). The CDR3 is made up of 15 amino acids. CDR3 protein: CASRTTGQGNTEAFF. CDR3 nucleotide sequence: TGTGCCAGTAGGACCACGGGACAGGGGAACACTGAAGCTTTCTTT.

The CDR3 DNA reads as TGTGCCAGCAGCTTAGGGGGGGGACCAACCTACGAGCAGTACGTC. It specifies CASSLGGGPTYEQYV. The genes are TRBV7-2 and TRBJ2-7; 7 bases line up with TRBD2. Unmatched junction bases numbered 5, after V lost 1 base and J lost 2 bases. Germline-derived CDR1 and CDR2 are SGHTA and FQGNSA. The CDR3 loop spans 15 amino acids.

This chain joins TRBV5-1 and TRBJ2-1; TRBD2 is a possible D gene (5 bases). With 0 bases removed from V and 3 bases from J, the gap between germline ends came to 10 bases. The CDR3 has 15 residues. The germline V gene has CDR1 SGHRS and CDR2 YFSETQ. In nucleotides, the CDR3 is TGCGCCAGCAGCTTGGATCCGGGAAGCTACAATGAGCAGTTCTTC. Amino acid sequence: CASSLDPGSYNEQFF.